A single sample is the source of the 31 T cell receptor beta chains below, sequenced in a study of T cells in Graves' hyperthyroidism and ophthalmopathy. The investigators amplified TCR beta CDR3 regions from RNA transcripts. An initial round of RT-PCR targeting the TCR CDR3 relied on the HTBI primer set. TCRdb reprocessed the multiplex PCR reads with MiXCR, giving one entry per CDR3 protein. The table has 690,000 or so distinct CDR3 sequences, around 20% seen once; the top ten hold 16%. The sequencing input was blood. These receptors all stem from a woman aged 50 to 65 with Graves' hyperthyroidism that later progressed to Graves' ophthalmopathy.

This clonotype was counted ten times or more. This chain links TRBV27 with TRBJ1-2, with TRBD1 matching 7 bases. In germline, CDR1 is MNHEY, CDR2 SMNVEV (reference sequence). The CDR3 consists of 14 residues. V lost 5 bases, J lost 5 bases, and 8 bases stayed unmatched. CDR3: CASSPRDSVYGYTF. CDR3 sequence (DNA): TGTGCCAGCAGTCCCCGGGACAGTGTATATGGCTACACCTTC.

The chain's CDR3 is CATSRADRPWEETQYF. The CDR3 DNA follows: TGTGCCACCAGCAGAGCGGACAGGCCATGGGAAGAGACCCAGTACTTC. The V call is TRBV15, the J call TRBJ2-5; 7 bases align to TRBD1. V gave up 1 base and J gave up 3 bases; unmatched junction bases: 8. Germline CDR1 and CDR2: LNHNV and YYDKDF (reference sequence). This CDR3 region has 16 residues.

This clonotype was seen ten or more times. The genes are TRBV10-1 and TRBJ2-5, with 8 bases that match TRBD2. V dropped 6 bases and J dropped 4; count of bases not matched to a gene: 10. Germline V CDR1 and CDR2: WNHNN, SYGVQD (reference sequence). The CDR3 contains 15 residues. The CDR3 DNA follows: TGCGCCAGCAGATCATCACTAGCGGTTAGAGAGACCCAGTACTTC. As protein: CASRSSLAVRETQYF.

This clonotype was found many times. The J gene is TRBJ2-4, the V gene TRBV6-1; no firm D call. Germline V lookup: CDR1 MNHNS, CDR2 SASEGT. The CDR3 loop spans 14 amino acids. With 2 bases removed from V and 5 bases from J, the gap between germline ends came to 10 bases. The CDR3 here is CASSEWSYENIQYF. DNA of the CDR3: TGTGCCAGCAGTGAATGGAGCTACGAAAACATTCAGTACTTC.

V and J are TRBV12-3 or TRBV12-4 and TRBJ2-1; 7 bases are a match to TRBD2. Trimming removed 8 bases from V and 2 bases from J; junction bases left unmatched: 6. This CDR3 is 14 amino acids long. The CDR3 region is CASDSLAAYNEQFF. The CDR3 DNA is TGTGCCAGCGACTCTCTAGCGGCCTACAATGAGCAGTTCTTC.

The CDR3 nucleotides read TGTGCCTGTTCTAGGGGCGCCTACAATGAGCAGTTCTTC. Its translation is CACSRGAYNEQFF. V is TRBV30 and J is TRBJ2-1; D might be TRBD1 (5 bases). The CDR3 has 13 residues. The ends were cut back, 6 bases at V and 2 bases at J, with 11 bases in the middle. Germline V CDR1 and CDR2: GTSNPN, SVGIG (reference sequence).

This clonotype was seen only a few times. Germline and junction disagree at one end, which may indicate a read error. The CDR3 nucleotides are TGTGCCAGCAGCTTAGTGGTACCGGGAATTCAAAATGAAAAACCGTTTTTT. Its protein product is CASSLVVPGIQNEKPFF. V is TRBV11-2 and J is TRBJ1-4; D call uncertain. The CDR3 has 17 amino acids. From germline, CDR1 is SGHAT and CDR2 FQNNGV.

At least ten counts were recorded for this clonotype. The chain couples TRBV7-8 to TRBJ1-2; no clear D. The V and J ends lost 11 bases and 4 bases respectively, with 11 bases between them. CDR1 and CDR2 (germline): SGHVS, FQNEAQ. This CDR3 region has 11 residues. Here the CDR3 reads CAVDGRYGYTF. CDR3 in DNA: TGTGCCGTTGACGGCCGCTATGGCTACACCTTC.

This clonotype was found many times. The chain combines TRBV30 with TRBJ2-5; TRBD1 or TRBD2 may be the D gene (5 bases each). The CDR3 is 14 amino acids. Germline CDR1 is GTSNPN and CDR2 is SVGIG (reference sequence). V was pared by 0 bases and J by 2 bases, with 10 bases between. CDR3 region: CAWSVGTGQETQYF. The CDR3 nucleotides are TGTGCCTGGAGTGTAGGGACCGGGCAAGAGACCCAGTACTTC.

The table lists this clonotype with many counts. This chain connects TRBV11-2 to TRBJ2-2; D is possibly TRBD1 or TRBD2 (7 bases each). Per germline, CDR1 SGHAT and CDR2 FQNNGV. V was trimmed by 0 bases and J by 3 bases, leaving 14 bases between them. The length of the CDR3 is 17 residues. The CDR3 protein is CASSLESSGGDTGELFF. In DNA form, the CDR3 reads TGTGCCAGCAGCTTAGAATCGTCAGGGGGGGACACCGGGGAGCTGTTTTTT.

This clonotype was seen only a few times. The V gene is TRBV20-1, the J gene TRBJ1-5, with D tentatively TRBD1 (5 bases). This CDR3 spans 14 amino acids. Per germline, CDR1 DFQATT and CDR2 SNEGSKA (reference sequence). V was pared by 6 bases and J by 5 bases, with 17 bases between. The CDR3 DNA is TGCAGTGCAGGCCGGCCGGGGGGAGATCAGCCCCAGCATTTT. Amino acid sequence: CSAGRPGGDQPQHF.

The rearrangement uses TRBV4-2 and TRBJ2-3, with 14 positions matching TRBD2. This CDR3 has 17 amino acids. J was trimmed by 5 bases and V by 0 bases; bases with no gene match: 4. CDR1 is LGHNA and CDR2 is YNFKEQ in the germline V gene. The CDR3 DNA reads as TGTGCCAGCAGCCAAGATCGACTAGCGGGGGGGGGAGATACGCAGTATTTT. Amino acid sequence: CASSQDRLAGGGDTQYF.

This clonotype has a count of ten or more. The CDR3 protein is CASSPPFETQYF. In DNA, the CDR3 is TGTGCCAGCTCACCACCGTTTGAGACCCAGTACTTC. This chain uses TRBV18 with TRBJ2-5; D ambiguous. Germline assignment: CDR1 KGHSH and CDR2 LQKENI. The CDR3 is made up of 12 amino acids. The germline V and J ends were trimmed by 0 bases and 5 bases, with 4 bases remaining between them. Based on the CDR3 plus reference TRBV18 and TRBJ2-5, the full variable domain is NAGVMQNPRHLVRRRGQEARLRCSPMKGHSHVYWYRQLPEEGLKFMVYLQKENIIDESGMPKERFSAEFPKEGPSILRIQQVVRGDSAAYFCASSPPFETQYFGPGTRLLVL.

This clonotype appeared many times. The chain combines TRBV2 with TRBJ2-7; TRBD1 matches at 11 bases. The germline gives CDR1 SNHLY, CDR2 FYNNEI. This CDR3 is 13 amino acids long. The V segment lost 8 bases and the J segment 6 bases; nucleotides outside the gene matches: 6. The CDR3 loop reads CASGTGGSGEQYF. As DNA, the CDR3 is TGTGCCAGCGGGACAGGGGGTTCTGGCGAGCAGTACTTC.

The sample holds many counts of this clonotype. V gene TRBV3-1 combines with J gene TRBJ1-5; 9 positions match TRBD1. The V and J ends lost 5 bases and 7 bases, in that order; junction bases with no gene match: 6. This CDR3 contains 14 residues. Germline loops: CDR1 LGHDT, CDR2 YNNKEL (reference sequence). Here the CDR3 reads CASSKGQGKQPQHF. CDR3 DNA: TGTGCCAGCAGCAAAGGACAGGGGAAGCAGCCCCAGCATTTT.

This clonotype was observed a handful of times. This chain connects TRBV6-1 to TRBJ1-3; D call uncertain. Germline V gives CDR1 MNHNS, CDR2 SASEGT. V was cut by 4 bases and J by 0 bases, with 4 bases left in between. The CDR3 runs 13 residues. CDR3: CASSVISGNTIYF. In nucleotides, the CDR3 is TGTGCCAGCAGTGTTATCTCTGGAAACACCATATATTTT.

This clonotype was observed many times. The chain links TRBV5-1 to TRBJ2-3; D is possibly TRBD2 (5 bases). This CDR3 has 16 amino acids. Germline CDR1 is SGHRS and CDR2 is YFSETQ. V lost 5 bases, J lost 4 bases, and 20 bases lay in between. CDR3: CASSRATSVRADTQYF. CDR3 nucleotides: TGCGCCAGCAGTAGGGCTACTAGTGTCCGGGCAGATACGCAGTATTTT.

The chain is built from TRBV5-4 and TRBJ2-1; D unclear. Germline CDR1 and CDR2: SGHNT and YYREEE (reference sequence). This CDR3 has 13 residues. Trimming removed 3 bases from V and 10 bases from J, with 14 bases in between. The CDR3 nucleotides are TGTGCCAGCAGCTCTCCCCCAGAACCAGAGCAGTTCTTC. It specifies CASSSPPEPEQFF.

This rearrangement joins TRBV11-2 to TRBJ2-1; 8 bases fit TRBD2. V shed 5 bases, J shed 1 base, and the junction held 4 bases outside the gene matches. The CDR3 is 15 amino acids. CDR1 SGHAT and CDR2 FQNNGV come from the germline V gene. CDR3 loop: CASSDGGRSYNEQFF. For the CDR3, the DNA is TGTGCCAGCAGCGACGGCGGGAGGTCCTACAATGAGCAGTTCTTC.

Ten or more counts support this clonotype. The chain has TRBV12-3 or TRBV12-4 and TRBJ2-1; 7 bases fit TRBD2. V gave up 6 bases and J gave up 4 bases; unmatched junction bases: 0. This CDR3 is 12 amino acids long. This CDR3 is CASRGGYNEQFF. The CDR3 region has the DNA TGTGCCAGCAGGGGGGGGTACAATGAGCAGTTCTTC.

The rearrangement links TRBV5-1 to TRBJ2-2, with D possibly called TRBD1 or TRBD2 (6 bases each). The CDR3 sequence is 16 residues long. Germline CDR1 SGHRS, CDR2 YFSETQ. V lost 3 bases to trimming and J lost 2 bases, with 14 bases between them. Here the CDR3 reads CASSWGASPNTGELFF. In DNA, the CDR3 is TGCGCCAGCAGCTGGGGGGCCAGCCCCAACACCGGGGAGCTGTTTTTT.

The chain couples TRBV6-1 to TRBJ2-7; D gene ambiguous. The germline V gene encodes CDR1 MNHNS and CDR2 SASEGT. Trimming took 3 bases from V and 1 from J, leaving 13 bases between them. This CDR3 is 15 amino acids long. The CDR3 DNA follows: TGTGCCAGCAGTGAGTTAGTTGGGTCGTCCTACGAGCAGTACTTC. This gives the protein CASSELVGSSYEQYF.

The table lists this clonotype with many counts. The rearrangement joins TRBV12-3 or TRBV12-4 to TRBJ2-2, with 10 bases that match TRBD2. This CDR3 contains 15 residues. V lost 8 bases to trimming and J lost 4 bases; unmatched junction nucleotides: 7. CDR3 nucleotide sequence: TGTGCCAGCGGTGGGCTAGCGGGGGCCACCGGGGAGCTGTTTTTT. Translating it yields CASGGLAGATGELFF.

This clonotype was counted only a few times. V gene TRBV5-6 combines with J gene TRBJ2-3; 10 bases line up with TRBD2. This CDR3 is 15 amino acids long. CDR1 is SGHDT and CDR2 is YYEEEE in the germline V gene. V lost 6 bases, J lost 3 bases, and 7 bases stayed unmatched. CDR3 amino acids: CASTTILAGTDTQYF. The CDR3 nucleotides read TGTGCCAGCACAACAATACTAGCGGGGACAGATACGCAGTATTTT.

In this sample, this clonotype turned up a few times. The chain links TRBV5-1 to TRBJ2-1, with D possibly being TRBD2 (5 bases). CDR1 SGHRS and CDR2 YFSETQ come from the germline V gene. V shed 3 bases and J shed 0 bases, with 10 bases lying between them. The CDR3 has 15 residues. For the CDR3, the DNA is TGCGCCAGCAGCTATGGACTGTTCTCCTACAATGAGCAGTTCTTC. This encodes CASSYGLFSYNEQFF.

This clonotype was detected a few times. The V call is TRBV6-1, the J call TRBJ2-4; 11 nucleotides match TRBD1. Germline loops: CDR1 MNHNS, CDR2 SASEGT. CDR3 length: 17 amino acids. Losses at the gene ends were 6 bases for V and 1 base for J; bases not matched to a gene: 8. The CDR3 spells CASRGTGGNWAKNIQYF. For the CDR3, the DNA is TGTGCCAGCAGAGGGACAGGGGGTAATTGGGCCAAAAACATTCAGTACTTC.

This clonotype was recorded a few times. The chain employs TRBV3-1 and TRBJ1-1, with D unresolved. CDR3 length equals 15 residues. Looked up from germline, CDR1 is LGHDT and CDR2 is YNNKEL (reference sequence). Trimming removed 2 bases from V and 6 bases from J, with 16 bases in between. CDR3 in amino acids: CASSQRRLSGAEAFF. The CDR3 DNA reads TGTGCCAGCAGCCAAAGGCGGCTTAGTGGCGCTGAAGCTTTCTTT.

This clonotype was found many times. This sequence joins TRBV7-3 and TRBJ1-1, with a weak D call TRBD1 (6 bases). CDR1 is SGHTA, CDR2 FQGTGA, per germline. The V and J ends lost 4 bases and 1 base respectively, with 16 bases between them. The CDR3 runs to 16 residues. The CDR3 reads CASSSGPSGANTEAFF. CDR3 bases: TGTGCCAGCAGCTCTGGTCCTTCAGGGGCGAACACTGAAGCTTTCTTT.

This clonotype was observed many times. This rearrangement joins TRBV4-1 to TRBJ1-2; 8 bases agree with TRBD1. The CDR3 is 14 residues long. Germline V gives CDR1 MGHRA, CDR2 YSYEKL. V shed 0 bases, J shed 12 bases, and the junction held 9 bases outside the gene matches. The CDR3 bases are TGCGCCAGCAGCCAAGATCCACAGGGGGATCCCCACACCTTC. This sequence encodes CASSQDPQGDPHTF.

This clonotype was seen repeatedly, ten times or more. The chain uses TRBV12-3 or TRBV12-4 and TRBJ1-2; a weak D match, TRBD1 (6 bases). Between the trimmed V and J ends, which lost 0 bases and 4 bases, there was a span of 12 bases. The CDR3 covers 15 residues. This CDR3 is CASSLATGTSYGYTF. The CDR3 DNA reads as TGTGCCAGCAGTTTAGCCACAGGGACTTCCTATGGCTACACCTTC.

The V call is TRBV5-6, the J call TRBJ1-4; 9 bases match TRBD1. Germline V gene data show CDR1 as SGHDT and CDR2 as YYEEEE. The CDR3 extends over 15 amino acids. After removal of 3 bases from V and 9 bases from J, the junction contained 9 bases not matched to a gene. The chain's CDR3 is CASSWTGASLQKLFF. The DNA for the CDR3 is TGTGCCAGCAGCTGGACAGGGGCCTCTCTGCAAAAACTGTTTTTT.